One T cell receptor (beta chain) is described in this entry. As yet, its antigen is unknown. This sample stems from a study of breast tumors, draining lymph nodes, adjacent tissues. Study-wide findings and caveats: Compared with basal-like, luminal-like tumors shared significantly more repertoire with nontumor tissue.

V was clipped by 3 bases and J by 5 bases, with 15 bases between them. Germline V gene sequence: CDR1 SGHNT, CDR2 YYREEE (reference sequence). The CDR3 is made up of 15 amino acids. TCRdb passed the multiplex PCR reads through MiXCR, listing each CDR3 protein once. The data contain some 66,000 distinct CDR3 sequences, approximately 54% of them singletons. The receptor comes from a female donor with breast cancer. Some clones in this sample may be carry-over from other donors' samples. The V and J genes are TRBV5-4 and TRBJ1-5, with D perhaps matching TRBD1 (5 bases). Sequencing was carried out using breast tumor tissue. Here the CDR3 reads CASSWPGRRDQPQHF. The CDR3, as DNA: TGTGCCAGCAGCTGGCCGGGCCGCAGGGATCAGCCCCAGCATTTT.